Presented here are 12 T cell receptor beta chains from one specimen sequenced in a study of siplizumab effects on memory and regulatory T cells. The method was immunoSEQ multiplex PCR; TCRdb's version includes in-frame clones alone and lacks a portion of them. Among 100,000 or so clones listed, more than 85% were seen once. Sequencing was done on a sample of CD4+ T cells sorted from blood. These receptors originate from a human donor in good health. Some clones in this sample may be carry-over from other donors' samples.

V gene TRBV28 combines with J gene TRBJ2-1, with 7 bases identical to TRBD2. This CDR3 contains 13 residues. Trimming took 6 bases from V and 9 from J; bases not matched to a gene: 8. From germline, CDR1 is MDHEN and CDR2 SYDVKM. CDR3 nucleotide sequence: TGTGCCAGCAGCGTGGTAGCGGGTGGTGAGCAGTTCTTC. Protein: CASSVVAGGEQFF.

The V and J genes are TRBV2 and TRBJ2-1; D gene uncertain. The germline CDR1 and CDR2 sequences are SNHLY and FYNNEI. This CDR3 has 13 amino acids. The V gene lost 6 bases and the J gene lost 5 bases, with 11 bases spanning the gap. CDR3 DNA: TGTGCCAGCAGGCCCTTTCCAAACAATGAGCAGTTCTTC. This encodes CASRPFPNNEQFF.

V gene TRBV19 combines with J gene TRBJ2-1; D is ambiguous. The V gene lost 1 base and the J gene lost 11 bases, with 6 bases spanning the gap. Germline V CDR1 and CDR2: LNHDA, SQIVND (reference sequence). The CDR3 runs 11 residues. The CDR3 protein is CASSIGGKQFF. In DNA form, the CDR3 reads TGTGCCAGTAGTATAGGCGGCAAGCAGTTCTTC.

This chain joins TRBV11-1 and TRBJ2-7, with 7 bases fitting TRBD1. Germline V CDR1 and CDR2: SGHAT, FQDESV (reference sequence). With V trimmed by 5 bases and J by 2 bases, 6 bases remained unmatched. The CDR3 loop spans 14 amino acids. CDR3 sequence reads: CASSRQGGTYEQYF. CDR3 nucleotide sequence: TGTGCCAGCAGCCGACAGGGTGGGACCTACGAGCAGTACTTC.

This chain connects TRBV28 to TRBJ1-5; 9 bases are a match to TRBD1. The germline gives CDR1 MDHEN, CDR2 SYDVKM. The V and J ends lost 7 bases and 4 bases, in that order; junction bases with no gene match: 14. The CDR3 has 17 residues. CDR3 protein: CASIPLPGQGSNQPQHF. Written as DNA, the CDR3 is TGTGCCAGCATACCCCTCCCCGGACAGGGGTCAAATCAGCCCCAGCATTTT.

This clone was observed a single time. This chain connects TRBV9 to TRBJ2-3; 11 nucleotides agree with TRBD2. Germline-derived CDR1 and CDR2 are SGDLS and YYNGEE. V shed 1 base and J 3 bases; nucleotides not matched to a gene: 1. This CDR3 spans 15 amino acids. The CDR3, as DNA: TGTGCCAGCAGCGTACTAGCGGGAGGAACAGATACGCAGTATTTT. This gives the protein CASSVLAGGTDTQYF.

CDR3 sequence (DNA): TGTGCCACCCTCCCTCAGGGGGCCTATGCCTATGGCTACACCTTC. It encodes CATLPQGAYAYGYTF. The chain combines TRBV19 with TRBJ1-2; 8 bases line up with TRBD1. This CDR3 region has 15 residues. V lost 10 bases and J lost 4; bases outside the gene matches: 14. Germline CDR1 is LNHDA and CDR2 is SQIVND (reference sequence).

Notes on this clone: Sequence at one end of the junction differs from germline and may be a read error. V and J are TRBV7-7 and TRBJ2-1; D is perhaps TRBD1 (5 bases). Germline V CDR1 and CDR2: SSHAT, FNYEAQ (reference sequence). The CDR3 has 15 amino acids. The CDR3 DNA follows: TGTGCTAGCAGCCGAGGAGACAGCCCTGGGAATGAGCAGTTCTTC. As protein: CASSRGDSPGNEQFF.

The chain recombines TRBV27 with TRBJ1-1; maybe TRBD1 (5 bases). Germline CDR1 and CDR2: MNHEY and SMNVEV (reference sequence). The V gene lost 5 bases and the J gene lost 4 bases, with 14 bases spanning the gap. The CDR3 consists of 14 residues. The CDR3 region has the DNA TGTGCCAGCAGTACACCGACGGGGGTCACTGAAGCTTTCTTT. It translates to CASSTPTGVTEAFF.

This clone was detected only once. The chain is built from TRBV29-1 and TRBJ1-2; D is unresolved. Germline CDR1 reads SQVTM; CDR2 reads ANQGSEA. Trimming shortened V by 2 bases and J by 0 bases, and 13 bases separated the two germline ends. The CDR3 runs to 15 residues. CDR3 sequence reads: CSVEMGAVANYGYTF. Here the CDR3 DNA reads TGCAGCGTTGAAATGGGAGCGGTAGCTAACTATGGCTACACCTTC.

The chain combines TRBV2 with TRBJ1-5; TRBD1 is a possible D gene (5 bases). The germline V gene has CDR1 SNHLY and CDR2 FYNNEI. The CDR3 extends over 18 amino acids. The V end lost 0 bases, the J end lost 0 bases, and 15 bases lay between the germline ends. The CDR3 DNA is TGTGCCAGCAGTGAAGCCACGGGACGTCCCTATAGCAATCAGCCCCAGCATTTT. Protein sequence: CASSEATGRPYSNQPQHF.

V is TRBV19 and J is TRBJ2-7; 9 positions match TRBD1. The germline V gene has CDR1 LNHDA and CDR2 SQIVND (reference sequence). V shed 6 bases, J shed 4 bases, and the junction held 7 bases outside the gene matches. The CDR3 covers 14 residues. CDR3 DNA: TGTGCCAGTAGCTCGGGACAGGGTAGATACGAGCAGTACTTC. It codes for CASSSGQGRYEQYF. The complete variable domain, with remaining parts taken from reference TRBV19 and TRBJ2-7, reads DGGITQSPKYLFRKEGQNVTLSCEQNLNHDAMYWYRQDPGQGLRLIYYSQIVNDFQKGDIAEGYSVSREKKESFPLTVTSAQKNPTAFYLCASSSGQGRYEQYFGPGTRLTVT.